The next 10 T cell receptor beta chains were all read from a single sample in a study of blood T cell repertoires in COVID-19. Using immunoSEQ multiplex PCR, the repertoire was profiled, and TCRdb retains in-frame clones only, with some absent. This sample has about 21,000 clones; 80% occur once, and the top ten carry roughly 12%. Sequenced material: peripheral blood. These receptors all stem from a man aged 60 to 75 with active COVID-19.

The rearrangement links TRBV27 to TRBJ2-3; 8 bases are a match to TRBD2. Germline V gene data show CDR1 as MNHEY and CDR2 as SMNVEV (reference sequence). After removal of 2 bases from V and 5 bases from J, the junction contained 6 bases not matched to a gene. The CDR3 contains 15 residues. This CDR3 is CASSLPGTRGDTQYF. CDR3 DNA sequence: TGTGCCAGCAGTTTACCGGGGACTAGAGGAGATACGCAGTATTTT.

This sequence joins TRBV27 and TRBJ2-1, with D unclear. Trimming removed 6 bases from V and 3 bases from J, with 15 bases in between. Per the germline V gene, CDR1 is MNHEY and CDR2 is SMNVEV (reference sequence). This CDR3 is 15 amino acids long. The CDR3 region is CASSPGISVYNEQFF. CDR3 DNA: TGTGCCAGCAGCCCAGGAATTTCGGTCTACAATGAGCAGTTCTTC.

The V gene is TRBV28, the J gene TRBJ2-7, with unresolved D. Per the germline V gene, CDR1 is MDHEN and CDR2 is SYDVKM. Trimming left V 4 bases short and J 4 bases short, with 11 bases between. The CDR3 is 13 residues long. The CDR3 is CASSSAVVYEQYF. The CDR3 bases are TGTGCCAGCAGTTCCGCGGTTGTGTACGAGCAGTACTTC.

The CDR3 loop is CASSYSRAGPTDTQYF. DNA for the CDR3: TGTGCCAGCAGTTACTCGCGGGCGGGACCCACAGATACGCAGTATTTT. The chain couples TRBV6-2 or TRBV6-3 to TRBJ2-3; tentative D call: TRBD2 (6 bases). V lost 0 bases to trimming and J lost 2 bases, with 12 bases between them. Germline V gives CDR1 MNHEY, CDR2 SVGEGT. This CDR3 contains 16 residues.

This chain connects TRBV5-6 to TRBJ1-2, with 9 bases identical to TRBD1. The CDR3 runs to 17 residues. Germline V gene lookup returns CDR1 SGHDT and CDR2 YYEEEE. V lost 4 bases to trimming and J lost 1 base; unmatched junction nucleotides: 11. CDR3 coding DNA: TGTGCCAGCAGCCCCAAAGGGACAGGGTGGGGTAACTATGGCTACACCTTC. Its protein product is CASSPKGTGWGNYGYTF.

This rearrangement joins TRBV15 to TRBJ2-7; 8 bases align to TRBD1. Germline values: CDR1 LNHNV, CDR2 YYDKDF (reference sequence). V was clipped by 8 bases and J by 6 bases; unmatched bases: 12. CDR3 size: 14 residues. The CDR3 coding sequence is TGTGCCACCGCCGGGACAGGAGGTATCGGCGAGCAGTACTTC. It translates to CATAGTGGIGEQYF.

The chain has TRBV28 and TRBJ2-6; 10 bases align to TRBD2. V was clipped by 6 bases and J by 0 bases; unmatched bases: 5. CDR3 length: 17 residues. Per germline, CDR1 MDHEN and CDR2 SYDVKM. The CDR3 loop is CASREREGLSGANVLTF. The DNA of the CDR3 is TGTGCCAGCAGGGAGCGGGAGGGCCTCTCTGGGGCCAACGTCCTGACTTTC.

The rearrangement joins TRBV2 to TRBJ1-2; D perhaps matches TRBD1 (5 bases). CDR1 and CDR2 from the germline V gene are SNHLY and FYNNEI. Trimming pared 2 bases from V and 2 bases from J, leaving 9 bases between. The CDR3 spans 14 residues. The CDR3 protein is CASSEQGANYGYTF. The CDR3 nucleotides are TGTGCCAGCAGTGAACAGGGTGCGAACTATGGCTACACCTTC.

This chain connects TRBV11-2 to TRBJ2-7, with 8 bases fitting TRBD2. The germline V gene encodes CDR1 SGHAT and CDR2 FQNNGV. CDR3 size: 14 residues. V was clipped by 7 bases and J by 6 bases; unmatched bases: 11. CDR3 residues: CASMNSGAVSEQYF. CDR3 in DNA: TGTGCCAGCATGAATAGCGGGGCCGTATCCGAGCAGTACTTC.

The chain employs TRBV3-1 (or the pseudogene TRBV3-2) and TRBJ2-7; D is uncertain. The CDR3 runs to 14 residues. Trimming stripped 1 base from V and 7 bases from J, with 14 bases between. Germline-derived CDR1 and CDR2 are LGHDT and YNNKEL (reference sequence). CDR3 region: CASSQGFGLLEQYF. CDR3 sequence (DNA): TGTGCCAGCAGCCAAGGGTTTGGCCTCCTGGAGCAGTACTTC.